Below are 21 T cell receptor beta chains sequenced from a single sample in a study of T cells in Graves' hyperthyroidism and ophthalmopathy. Regions amplified from RNA transcripts were the TCR beta CDR3 regions. An initial round of RT-PCR targeting the TCR CDR3 relied on the HTBI primer set. TCRdb itself ran the multiplex PCR reads through MiXCR, one entry per CDR3 protein. The data contain more than 600,000 distinct CDR3 sequences, around 15% of them singletons. The sequencing input was blood. The receptors shown here come from a man in his late teens or twenties with Graves' hyperthyroidism.

This clonotype was recorded a few times. V usage is TRBV28 and J usage is TRBJ2-1; D may be TRBD1 or TRBD2 (5 bases each). CDR1 is MDHEN, CDR2 SYDVKM, per germline. V lost 4 bases to trimming and J lost 9 bases, with 19 bases between them. The CDR3 sequence is 15 residues long. CDR3 nucleotide sequence: TGTGCCAGCAGTTCCGGGGACCGAGCCTGGGGTGAGCAGTTCTTC. Its translation: CASSSGDRAWGEQFF.

This clonotype was seen ten or more times. V gene TRBV28 combines with J gene TRBJ1-1, with 9 bases identical to TRBD1. There are 14 residues in the CDR3. V lost 5 bases and J lost 4; bases outside the gene matches: 5. The germline V gene encodes CDR1 MDHEN and CDR2 SYDVKM. The CDR3 loop reads CASSMGQGGTEAFF. In DNA, the CDR3 is TGTGCCAGCAGTATGGGACAGGGTGGCACTGAAGCTTTCTTT.

The chain has TRBV20-1 and TRBJ1-6, with unresolved D. The CDR3 loop spans 12 amino acids. Deletions cut 0 bases from V and 9 bases from J, with 6 bases between. CDR1 DFQATT and CDR2 SNEGSKA come from the germline V gene (reference sequence). This chain's CDR3 is CSARDRVSPLHF. The DNA for the CDR3 is TGCAGTGCTAGAGATCGGGTTTCACCCCTCCACTTT.

This clonotype was observed at least ten times. V gene TRBV20-1 combines with J gene TRBJ2-7; 9 bases align to TRBD2. The CDR3 loop spans 15 amino acids. V lost 6 bases, J lost 2 bases, and 11 bases stayed unmatched. Germline V CDR1 and CDR2: DFQATT, SNEGSKA (reference sequence). The chain's CDR3 is CSARSGGLRTYEQYF. DNA of the CDR3: TGCAGTGCCCGAAGCGGGGGGCTTAGAACCTACGAGCAGTACTTC.

This clonotype was observed at least ten times. The rearrangement joins TRBV11-3 to TRBJ2-3; D uncertain. CDR3 length: 14 residues. V was pared by 1 base and J by 5 bases, with 10 bases between. Germline CDR1 reads SGHNT; CDR2 reads YENEEA. This chain's CDR3 is CASSLGSSGDTQYF. CDR3 DNA: TGTGCCAGCAGCTTAGGCAGTTCAGGAGATACGCAGTATTTT.

This clonotype turned up a few times. The rearrangement joins TRBV7-2 to TRBJ1-4; D might be TRBD1 (5 bases). Germline loops: CDR1 SGHTA, CDR2 FQGNSA. V was cut by 5 bases and J by 4 bases, with 14 bases left in between. The CDR3 sequence is 15 residues long. The CDR3 sequence is CASSPWWGLNEKLFF. DNA of the CDR3: TGTGCCAGCAGCCCGTGGTGGGGCCTTAATGAAAAACTGTTTTTT.

This clonotype was detected ten times or more. J is TRBJ2-1 and V is TRBV12-3 or TRBV12-4, with unresolved D. Trimming took 4 bases from V and 6 from J, leaving 22 bases between them. The CDR3 extends over 17 amino acids. Here the CDR3 reads CASSSPPGQLTLNEQFF. The CDR3 region has the DNA TGTGCCAGCAGTTCGCCCCCGGGCCAACTCACCCTCAATGAGCAGTTCTTC.

In its sample, this clonotype was seen many times. The chain combines TRBV7-2 with TRBJ2-1; perhaps D is TRBD1 or TRBD2 (7 bases each). CDR1 SGHTA and CDR2 FQGNSA come from the germline V gene. There are 18 residues in the CDR3. V shed 3 bases and J shed 4 bases, with 22 bases lying between them. DNA of the CDR3: TGTGCCAGCAGCTTTGCTCGGACGCAGGGGGGGGTTTACAATGAGCAGTTCTTC. Translated: CASSFARTQGGVYNEQFF.

This chain connects TRBV19 to TRBJ2-7; D is uncertain. The CDR3 contains 13 residues. Trimming removed 5 bases at V and 6 bases at J, with 14 bases between. Germline loops: CDR1 LNHDA, CDR2 SQIVND (reference sequence). The CDR3 region has the DNA TGTGCCAGTAGTGGTTCTAGGGCCTGCGAGCAGTACTTC. It is translated as CASSGSRACEQYF.

The V call is TRBV6-1, the J call TRBJ2-5; 7 bases are shared with TRBD1. This CDR3 comprises 14 residues. The junction had 8 bases not matched to a gene; V was cut back by 6 bases and J by 4 bases. Germline V lookup: CDR1 MNHNS, CDR2 SASEGT. The CDR3 DNA is TGTGCCAGCAGCCTCCGGGACAGCGTAGAGACCCAGTACTTC. Residues: CASSLRDSVETQYF.

Note on this clonotype: One base away lies a much larger clone, so this may be a sequencing read error. The chain couples TRBV20-1 to TRBJ2-7; D is unclear. The V end lost 5 bases, the J end lost 0 bases, and 11 bases lay between the germline ends. Germline V gives CDR1 DFQATT, CDR2 SNEGSKA (reference sequence). The CDR3 is made up of 13 amino acids. CDR3 nucleotides: TGCAGTGCTTGGACGCCTAGCTCCTACGAGCAGTACTTC. It translates to CSAWTPSSYEQYF.

The CDR3 DNA reads TGTGCCAGCAACCTGCAGGGTAACTATGGCTACACCTTC. Translating gives CASNLQGNYGYTF. The rearrangement uses TRBV9 and TRBJ1-2; a possible D gene is TRBD1 (5 bases). Trimming removed 6 bases at V and 1 base at J, with 10 bases between. The V gene's germline CDR1 is SGDLS and CDR2 YYNGEE. This CDR3 comprises 13 residues.

This clonotype was found many times. This chain joins TRBV15 and TRBJ1-2; D is perhaps TRBD1 (5 bases). Germline loops: CDR1 LNHNV, CDR2 YYDKDF (reference sequence). The CDR3 spans 16 residues. V shed 4 bases and J shed 1 base, with 16 bases lying between them. CDR3 bases: TGTGCCACCAGCACAGAACCCCCGGGGGGTAACTATGGCTACACCTTC. It yields the protein CATSTEPPGGNYGYTF.

This clonotype was detected a few times. This chain links TRBV11-2 with TRBJ2-5; TRBD1 matches at 12 bases. Looked up from germline, CDR1 is SGHAT and CDR2 is FQNNGV. CDR3 length: 16 residues. V lost 2 bases, J lost 5 bases, and 6 bases stayed unmatched. CDR3 bases: TGTGCCAGCAGCTTACGGGGACAGGGGGCGCAGGAGACCCAGTACTTC. Its translation: CASSLRGQGAQETQYF.

The chain joins TRBV20-1 to TRBJ2-1, with D tentatively TRBD1 (6 bases). With 6 bases removed from V and 8 bases from J, the gap between germline ends came to 17 bases. CDR1 and CDR2 (germline): DFQATT, SNEGSKA (reference sequence). The CDR3 runs 13 residues. CDR3 sequence (DNA): TGCAGTGCGTGGACAGCCGCATCCGATGAGCAGTTCTTC. Translation gives CSAWTAASDEQFF.

The chain recombines TRBV6-1 with TRBJ2-1; no reliable D call. V was shortened by 6 bases and J by 6 bases, with 12 bases between the two germline ends. Germline V gene data show CDR1 as MNHNS and CDR2 as SASEGT. The CDR3 sequence is 13 residues long. The CDR3 spells CASRRAGRNEQFF. The CDR3 DNA is TGTGCCAGCAGACGCGCTGGGCGCAATGAGCAGTTCTTC.

As DNA, the CDR3 is TGTGCCAGCACTTCGAGTACGACCACCGGGGAGCTGTTTTTT. Translated, it gives CASTSSTTTGELFF. This sequence joins TRBV7-8 and TRBJ2-2; no reliable D call. CDR3 length equals 14 residues. From germline, CDR1 is SGHVS and CDR2 FQNEAQ. V was clipped by 7 bases and J by 4 bases, with 13 bases between them.

Only a few counts were recorded for this clonotype. The V call is TRBV12-3 or TRBV12-4, the J call TRBJ1-1; D gene unclear. Between the trimmed V and J ends, which lost 5 bases and 2 bases, there was a span of 27 bases. The CDR3 has 19 amino acids. The CDR3 here is CASSTMGQEEEGVNTEAFF. The DNA of the CDR3 is TGTGCCAGCAGTACCATGGGCCAAGAGGAGGAAGGCGTCAACACTGAAGCTTTCTTT.

This clonotype has at least ten counts. The rearrangement joins TRBV7-8 to TRBJ1-2, with 7 bases lining up with TRBD1. Germline V gives CDR1 SGHVS, CDR2 FQNEAQ. V gave up 5 bases and J gave up 5 bases; unmatched junction bases: 8. The CDR3 is 14 amino acids. Here the CDR3 reads CASSARQGEYGYTF. The CDR3 region has the DNA TGTGCCAGCAGCGCTCGACAGGGAGAGTATGGCTACACCTTC.

This clonotype was observed at least ten times. V gene TRBV10-3 combines with J gene TRBJ2-5; 7 nucleotides match TRBD1. Trimming cost V 6 bases and J 2 bases; bases outside gene matches: 9. The germline CDR1 and CDR2 sequences are ENHRY and SYGVKD. This CDR3 is built from 15 residues. Here the CDR3 reads CAIRNDGTAQETQYF. The CDR3 DNA is TGTGCCATCAGAAACGACGGGACAGCTCAAGAGACCCAGTACTTC.

This clonotype has a handful of counts. The V gene is TRBV12-3 or TRBV12-4, the J gene TRBJ1-2; D remains unclear. CDR3 length: 14 residues. V lost 6 bases, J lost 1 base, and 12 bases lay in between. DNA for the CDR3: TGTGCCAGCAGCTTTGGCGCGGATAACTATGGCTACACCTTC. Protein sequence: CASSFGADNYGYTF.